This T cell receptor (beta chain) was recorded in a study of shared T cell receptors in the human thymus. Sequencing used immunoSEQ multiplex PCR; TCRdb keeps in-frame clones, though not all of them. Counted here are hundreds of thousands of clones, approximately 90% occurring once; the ten biggest clones make up 0.0095% to 0.013%. The same data also contributed to another study, on human thymus T cells.

The receptor comes from a boy less than two years old with a congenital heart defect. Material: thymocytes.

The CDR3: CASSQVAGVNNEQFF. In nucleotides, the CDR3 is TGCGCCAGCAGCCAAGTAGCGGGAGTAAACAATGAGCAGTTCTTC. This chain uses TRBV4-3 with TRBJ2-1; 9 bases match TRBD2. In germline, CDR1 is LGHNA, CDR2 YSLEER. The CDR3 has 15 residues. Trimming cost V 1 base and J 5 bases; bases outside gene matches: 3.